The clone carrying this TCR beta chain appeared once. Its cognate antigen is unknown. This sample is drawn from a study of cytomegalovirus exposure and HLA in healthy donors. Overall study context: As an earlier analysis found, roughly 170 million T cells yielded some 120 million unique TCR beta sequences.

PCR used 60 Vbeta primers and 13 Jbeta primers. Only in-frame clones appear in the TCRdb table, and some are missing; sequencing was by immunoSEQ multiplex PCR. The data hold 100,000 to 120,000 clones, with over 65% observed a single time. V lost 0 bases, J lost 0 bases, and 16 bases lay in between. Germline V gene data show CDR1 as SGHTS and CDR2 as YDEGEE. The CDR3 runs 17 residues. Study conclusions and caveats: Most likely, a cluster of highly shared sequence variants arose as a sequencing artifact. Later analysis indicated greater clonal expansion among HLA-associated TCR beta chains than among equally common other chains.

The rearrangement links TRBV5-8 to TRBJ2-7; maybe TRBD2 (7 bases). The sequencing sample was made of PBMCs. This sequence originates from a woman younger than 45 in good health and CMV-seropositive. The CDR3 nucleotides read TGTGCCAGCAGCTTGGGAGGCGGCGCGGGGGCCTCCTACGAGCAGTACTTC. Translation: CASSLGGGAGASYEQYF.